This TCR beta chain was recovered during a study of regulatory T cells in long-lasting Graves disease (dated by TCRdb to the early 2020s). Broadly, across the study: In the newly diagnosed Graves' disease group, patients had been taking antithyroid drugs for less than 3 months. The study was registered as a clinical trial and conducted in China. TCR sequencing covered some 13 persistent and some 20 newly diagnosed Graves' disease patients, some 35 samples in total. Persistent Graves' disease patients were compared with newly diagnosed Graves' disease patients by peripheral blood TCR sequencing and RNA sequencing. Broad study findings and their caveats: Sequencing and analysis were limited to the TCR beta chain. A larger number of public clonotypes was shared among persistent patients (approximately 2,600) than among newly diagnosed patients (around 870). Compared with newly diagnosed patients, persistent Graves' disease patients had lower TCR Shannon entropy and fewer highly expanded clones, which suggests clonal expansion. Persistent disease showed preferential use of TRBV28, TRBJ1-2 and TRBJ2-5, whereas newly diagnosed disease favored TRBV20-1 and TRBJ2-1. The small sample size was acknowledged by the authors as a limitation that may reduce accuracy. Because the primary lesion, thyroid tissue, could not be accessed, the study looked at peripheral blood alone.

Explained via the paper, the time point label denotes: newly diagnosed GD, antithyroid drugs for less than 3 months. For both TCR sequencing and RNA sequencing, RNA was extracted from PBMCs using TRIzol. Graves' disease was diagnosed according to American Thyroid Association guidelines. Patients for the study were recruited at an endocrinology department in Xi'an, China. From each patient, about 8.9 milliliters of peripheral blood was collected into an EDTA anticoagulant tube. Ficoll Paque Plus density gradient separation was used to isolate PBMCs, and no additional T cell sorting was done. RNA quality was checked with an Agilent 2100 Bioanalyzer and agarose gel, and concentration with a NanoDrop 2000. Libraries were built with multiplex PCR. The instrument given in TCRdb is Illumina HiSeq 4000. TCR beta libraries were built with iRepertoire HTBI primers and Arm-PCR amplification of CDR3 regions. PCR products were gel purified before sequencing. The study's own analysis went as follows. Across samples, some 62 TRBV and 15 or so TRBJ segments were identified and used for gene usage analysis of CDR3 amino acid clonotypes. COPE and FqMerger were used to merge the filtered high-quality paired reads into contigs. Contigs were aligned with BLAST to IMGT TRBV, TRBD and TRBJ reference genes, and CDR3 was defined per IMGT. Any clonotype with a frequency above 0.1% was classified as a highly expanded clone. Shannon entropy was used to measure repertoire diversity, and the Gini coefficient was used to measure V-J evenness. Public clonotypes were defined as clonotypes shared by more than one individual. The public reads were reanalyzed by TCRdb: fastp trimming at Q25, MiXCR alignment, in-frame beta chains only. One record per CDR3 amino acid sequence lists the most common genes and DNA. In this record, the V and J calls reflect TCRdb's handling and not the investigators' own analysis. This sample holds some 250,000 distinct CDR3 sequences; about 20% were observed only once. The top ten clones comprise around 15% of the sample.

This clonotype was recorded at least ten times. The antigen it recognizes is unknown. No clone much larger than this one lies a single base away; base qualities are absent. From the germline V gene (reference sequence), CDR1 is LNHNV and CDR2 is YYDKDF. The CDR3, cysteine through phenylalanine, is 16 amino acids long. Kept here is only the CDR3 DNA, which spans 48 bases and is read in frame from base 1. Trimming accounts for 0 bases at V and 6 bases at J, while the number of junction bases matched to no gene is 5. These records were also assigned to another study, of T cells in Graves' hyperthyroidism and ophthalmopathy. Taken from the second paper: Graves' hyperthyroidism was defined as stable when no progression to ophthalmopathy occurred over 18 months of follow-up. Hyperthyroidism patients were aged 18 to 65 years and newly diagnosed, with disease duration of less than 2 months. Exclusion was applied to patients with uncontrolled infections, other autoimmune diseases, pregnancy or lactation. Clinical symptoms, serum thyroxine and TRAb, thyroid ultrasound, and orbital computed tomography formed the basis for the diagnoses. The first round of RT-PCR for the TCR CDR3 was performed with the HTBI primer set and the Qiagen OneStep RT-PCR kit. Most expanded thyroid clonotypes (frequency above 0.001) were also detected in blood, a finding suggesting that blood repertoires may reflect thyroid immune responses. Ophthalmopathy was separated from stable hyperthyroidism by a 13 V-J signature model, with approximately 85% sensitivity and about 81% specificity obtained in cross-validation and 80%/75% obtained in testing. In validation, the model predicted progression to ophthalmopathy a median of approximately 6.3 months before onset, with roughly 70% sensitivity and more than 72% specificity. To identify distinguishing TCR V-J signatures, a discovery cohort of roughly 100 patients was used, comprising 43 with Graves' ophthalmopathy and approximately 58 with stable Graves' hyperthyroidism. Whether ophthalmopathy could be predicted prospectively was tested in an independent validation cohort made up of 18 to 20 hyperthyroidism patients plus 17 patients who later progressed to ophthalmopathy. The approximately 100 discovery patients were randomly divided into training and test sets at a 7:3 ratio. The study also compared thyroid tissue and blood T-cell repertoires from roughly 6 Graves' hyperthyroidism patients. After blood sampling, hyperthyroidism patients were treated with methimazole at a starting dose of 30 mg daily, and ophthalmopathy patients were treated with high-dose intravenous methylprednisolone. A second multiplex PCR round built the libraries, followed by size selection and purification. Sequencing of the libraries was done on an Illumina HiSeq2000 using paired-end 100 bp reads. SOAPnuke was used to process the raw data, throwing out any read that contained adapters or uncalled bases, had a mean Phred below 15, or lacked an exact constant-primer or identifier match. High-quality paired reads were merged using COPE v1.2.5, and each unique nucleotide sequence was defined as a clonotype. MiTCR v1.1 was used to align the clonotypes against IMGT TRBV, TRBD and TRBJ reference segments. Only V-J combinations with frequency above 0.0001, covering roughly 99% of repertoires, were analysed. The TCS score was defined as the ratio of F50 (clonal expansion) to E x V (chaos), calculated using BLOSUM62-based TCRdist between CDR3 peptides within each V-J. Welch's t-statistics and random forest reduced 514 V-J features to 10 to 15, which were used in a naive Bayes classifier (R e1071). No statistical method was used to fix the sample size in advance, and group allocation was not hidden from the investigators. The paper describes TCR Vbeta CDR3 sequencing of 140 or so peripheral blood samples, made up of 43 ophthalmopathy patients, 70 to 75 hyperthyroidism patients and some 17 progressor patients.

The TCR comes from a woman aged 25 to 39 with Graves disease. Donor details come from another sample of the same person, matched by shared clones. The chain is assembled from TRBV15 and TRBJ1-4, and 9 junction bases match TRBD1. Sequencing was performed on peripheral blood mononuclear cells (PBMCs), taken at new diagnosis, from a patient treated with antithyroid drugs. The CDR3 protein is CATSREGQGIDEKLFF. The DNA reads TGTGCCACCAGCAGAGAGGGACAGGGTATTGATGAAAAACTGTTTTTT.